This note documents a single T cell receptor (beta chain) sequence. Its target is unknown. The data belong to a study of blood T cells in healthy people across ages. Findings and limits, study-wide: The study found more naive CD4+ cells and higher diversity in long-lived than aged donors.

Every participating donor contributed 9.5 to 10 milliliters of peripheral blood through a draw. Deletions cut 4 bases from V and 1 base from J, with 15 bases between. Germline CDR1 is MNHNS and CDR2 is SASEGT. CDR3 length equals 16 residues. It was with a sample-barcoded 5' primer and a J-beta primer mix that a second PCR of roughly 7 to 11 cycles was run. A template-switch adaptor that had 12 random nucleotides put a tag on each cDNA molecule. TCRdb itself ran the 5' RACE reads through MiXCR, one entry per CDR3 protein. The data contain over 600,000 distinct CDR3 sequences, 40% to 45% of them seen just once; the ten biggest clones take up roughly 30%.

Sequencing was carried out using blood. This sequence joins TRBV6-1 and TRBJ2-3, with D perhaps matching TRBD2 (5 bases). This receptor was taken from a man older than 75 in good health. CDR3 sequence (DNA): TGTGCCAGCAGTGGCCCGGGGATTGGTCGCACAGATACGCAGTATTTT. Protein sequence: CASSGPGIGRTDTQYF.